The 9 T cell receptor beta chains below all came from one sample that was sequenced in a study of shared clonotypes between healthy human individuals (dated by TCRdb to 2020 to 2021). Library creation used the immunoSEQ multiplex PCR assay. As stored in TCRdb, this immuneACCESS dataset retains in-frame rearrangements with V and J assigned. A fraction of the clones does not appear; measured against another copy, unresolved V genes explain less than half of the discrepancy, and the remainder lacks a known reason. The sample data list millions of clones, and around 90% of these were observed just once. 0.11% to 0.15% of the sample is in the top ten clones. Input material: naive CD4+ T cells sorted from blood. Explained via the paper, the cell subset or site label denotes: CD45RA+ positively selected. These receptors all come from a man between 18 and 35 years old in good health.

This clone occurred once. V gene TRBV7-6 combines with J gene TRBJ2-5; 10 nucleotides match TRBD2. The CDR3 covers 16 residues. CDR1 is SGHVS, CDR2 FNYEAQ, per germline. V trimming: 5 bases; J trimming: 0 bases; junction bases outside the gene matches: 6. The CDR3 here is CASSGTSGEYQETQYF. The CDR3 DNA is TGTGCCAGCAGCGGAACTAGCGGGGAGTACCAAGAGACCCAGTACTTC.

The chain joins TRBV5-4 to TRBJ1-3, with TRBD1 as a possible D gene (6 bases). The CDR3 is 15 residues long. V lost 0 bases and J 2 bases, leaving 9 bases between the germline ends. Germline CDR1 is SGHNT and CDR2 is YYREEE (reference sequence). CDR3 protein: CASSLGGATGNTIYF. The DNA of the CDR3 is TGTGCCAGCAGCTTGGGGGGGGCGACTGGAAACACCATATATTTT.

The CDR3 is CASERFNYGYTF. As DNA, the CDR3 is TGTGCCAGCGAGAGGTTTAACTATGGCTACACCTTC. The V and J genes are TRBV6-1 and TRBJ1-2; D unclear. Germline V gives CDR1 MNHNS, CDR2 SASEGT. CDR3 length: 12 amino acids. V was trimmed by 8 bases and J by 1 base, leaving 8 bases between them.

Remarks on this clone: Germline and junction disagree at one end, which may indicate a read error. The rearrangement links TRBV7-7 to TRBJ2-5; maybe TRBD2 (6 bases). The V gene's germline CDR1 is SSHAT and CDR2 FNYEAQ (reference sequence). The CDR3 sequence is 13 residues long. The chain's CDR3 is CASSGNREETQYF. CDR3 nucleotides: TGTGCTAGCAGCGGTAACCGGGAGGAGACCCAGTACTTC. The complete variable domain, with remaining parts taken from reference TRBV7-7 and TRBJ2-5, reads GAGVSQSPRYKVTKRGQDVTLRCDPISSHATLYWYQQALGQGPEFLTYFNYEAQPDKSGLPSDRFSAERPEGSISTLTIQRTEQRDSAMYRCASSGNREETQYFGPGTRLLVL.

The CDR3 DNA reads as TGTGCCAGTAAGGAAGTAGGGACAGGAACCTACGAGCAGTACTTC. Its protein is CASKEVGTGTYEQYF. The rearrangement uses TRBV19 and TRBJ2-7, with TRBD1 matching over 8 bases. V trimming: 7 bases; J trimming: 2 bases; junction bases outside the gene matches: 10. The CDR3 consists of 15 residues. Germline CDR1 is LNHDA and CDR2 is SQIVND (reference sequence).

The chain is built from TRBV5-1 and TRBJ2-3; TRBD2 matches 12 bases. Trimming took 4 bases from V and 2 from J; bases not matched to a gene: 5. The germline gives CDR1 SGHRS, CDR2 YFSETQ. This CDR3 contains 16 residues. CDR3 loop: CASSLRTSGVTDTQYF. The DNA of the CDR3 is TGCGCCAGCAGCCTTCGGACTAGCGGGGTCACAGATACGCAGTATTTT.

The V call is TRBV7-2, the J call TRBJ2-7; 10 bases are shared with TRBD2. CDR3 length equals 17 residues. CDR1 and CDR2 from the germline V gene are SGHTA and FQGNSA. V lost 2 bases and J lost 7; bases outside the gene matches: 14. CDR3 nucleotide sequence: TGTGCCAGCAGCTTACGGGCTAGCGGGAGAGGTCTTCTTGAGCAGTACTTC. Translation gives CASSLRASGRGLLEQYF.

The chain uses TRBV29-1 and TRBJ1-1; 9 bases are a match to TRBD1. There are 13 residues in the CDR3. J was trimmed by 1 base and V by 7 bases; bases with no gene match: 4. The germline V gene has CDR1 SQVTM and CDR2 ANQGSEA. The CDR3: CSGRTGANTEAFF. The DNA of the CDR3 is TGCAGCGGTAGGACAGGGGCGAACACTGAAGCTTTCTTT.

Regarding this clone: The sample has other DNA sequences that encode this CDR3 too. This sequence joins TRBV9 and TRBJ1-1; no clear D. There are 14 residues in the CDR3. The germline gives CDR1 SGDLS, CDR2 YYNGEE. V lost 0 bases to trimming and J lost 1 base, with 7 bases between them. The DNA for the CDR3 is TGTGCCAGCAGCGTAGTCGGTCAGAACACTGAAGCTTTCTTT. Amino acid sequence: CASSVVGQNTEAFF.